The rows below give T cell receptor beta chains drawn from one sample of a study of molecular identifiers for immune sequencing clone quantification. TCRdb ran MiXCR on the PCR reads and lists one entry per CDR3 protein. The profile covers about 640,000 distinct CDR3 sequences, with just under 20% appearing a single time and about 0.9% taken by the ten largest. The specimen was naive CD8+ T cells from blood, with Jurkat cell RNA spiked in. The source of these receptors is a human donor in good health. Some libraries in this study had Jurkat cell RNA spiked in. The CDR3 runs from the conserved cysteine through the conserved F or W. The order of the fields is J gene, clone size, D gene, V gene, CDR3 length, CDR3 protein, CDR3 DNA. A D gene is named only where the DNA matches it firmly. Clone size appears in some rows only: once, few, many, or a class for an expanded clone.

j_gene: TRBJ2-1
abundance: -
d_gene: TRBD1
v_gene: TRBV11-3
len: 16
CDR3aa: CASSLTGELSYNEQFF
CDR3nt: TGTGCCAGCAGCTTGACAGGGGAGCTGTCCTACAATGAGCAGTTCTTC

j_gene: TRBJ1-5
abundance: many
d_gene: -
v_gene: TRBV6-5
len: 13
CDR3aa: CASRLDRNQPQHF
CDR3nt: TGTGCCAGCAGACTCGACAGGAATCAGCCCCAGCATTTT

j_gene: TRBJ2-7
abundance: many
d_gene: -
v_gene: TRBV20-1
len: 19
CDR3aa: CSARTWAGVVVGATYEQYF
CDR3nt: TGCAGTGCTAGAACTTGGGCAGGGGTTGTTGTGGGGGCAACCTACGAGCAGTACTTC

j_gene: TRBJ2-2
abundance: few
d_gene: -
v_gene: TRBV5-1
len: 14
CDR3aa: CASSLDEGPGELFF
CDR3nt: TGCGCCAGCAGCTTGGATGAGGGGCCCGGGGAGCTGTTTTTT

j_gene: TRBJ2-7
abundance: many
d_gene: TRBD1
v_gene: TRBV6-2/TRBV6-3
len: 15
CDR3aa: CASRPDRQGVYEQYF
CDR3nt: TGTGCCAGCAGACCGGACCGACAGGGTGTCTACGAGCAGTACTTC

j_gene: TRBJ1-1
abundance: many
d_gene: TRBD1
v_gene: TRBV2
len: 17
CDR3aa: CASRDYTGGGMNTEAFF
CDR3nt: TGTGCCAGCAGGGACTATACAGGGGGGGGCATGAACACTGAAGCTTTCTTT

j_gene: TRBJ2-7
abundance: -
d_gene: -
v_gene: TRBV27
len: 15
CDR3aa: CASSLSLGAPYEQYF
CDR3nt: TGTGCCAGCAGTTTATCTTTGGGGGCCCCCTACGAGCAGTACTTC

j_gene: TRBJ2-1
abundance: many
d_gene: -
v_gene: TRBV4-1
len: 13
CDR3aa: CASSRIGPDEQFF
CDR3nt: TGCGCCAGCAGCCGAATTGGCCCCGATGAGCAGTTCTTC

j_gene: TRBJ2-7
abundance: -
d_gene: TRBD1
v_gene: TRBV6-2/TRBV6-3
len: 15
CDR3aa: CASRNDHRGGYEQYF
CDR3nt: TGTGCCAGCAGAAACGATCACAGGGGTGGCTACGAGCAGTACTTC

j_gene: TRBJ1-2
abundance: many
d_gene: TRBD1
v_gene: TRBV12-3/TRBV12-4
len: 17
CDR3aa: CASSSGTGGEGNYGYTF
CDR3nt: TGTGCCAGCAGTTCCGGGACAGGGGGCGAGGGTAACTATGGCTACACCTTC

j_gene: TRBJ2-5
abundance: many
d_gene: -
v_gene: TRBV7-9
len: 12
CDR3aa: CAIQPGEETQYF
CDR3nt: TGTGCCATACAGCCGGGGGAAGAGACCCAGTACTTC

j_gene: TRBJ2-2
abundance: -
d_gene: TRBD2
v_gene: TRBV24-1
len: 14
CDR3aa: CATSDGRGAGELFF
CDR3nt: TGTGCCACCAGTGACGGACGGGGGGCCGGGGAGCTGTTTTTT

j_gene: TRBJ2-7
abundance: -
d_gene: -
v_gene: TRBV7-9
len: 15
CDR3aa: CASSPSGGYFDEQYF
CDR3nt: TGTGCCAGCAGCCCGTCCGGCGGATATTTCGACGAGCAGTACTTC

j_gene: TRBJ2-5
abundance: few
d_gene: -
v_gene: TRBV20-1
len: 15
CDR3aa: CSARDRVAVQETQYF
CDR3nt: TGCAGTGCTAGAGATCGGGTGGCAGTTCAAGAGACCCAGTACTTC

j_gene: TRBJ2-1
abundance: few
d_gene: TRBD1
v_gene: TRBV15
len: 15
CDR3aa: CATSRVGQGAHEQFF
CDR3nt: TGTGCCACCAGCAGAGTTGGGCAGGGGGCCCATGAGCAGTTCTTC

j_gene: TRBJ2-3
abundance: few
d_gene: TRBD2
v_gene: TRBV19
len: 16
CDR3aa: CASSISASGSTDTQYF
CDR3nt: TGTGCCAGTAGTATCTCGGCTAGCGGGAGCACAGATACGCAGTATTTT

j_gene: TRBJ2-5
abundance: many
d_gene: TRBD2
v_gene: TRBV23-1
len: 15
CDR3aa: CATIGTSGFQETQYF
CDR3nt: TGCGCCACCATAGGGACTAGCGGTTTCCAAGAGACCCAGTACTTC

j_gene: TRBJ2-7
abundance: many
d_gene: -
v_gene: TRBV6-1
len: 15
CDR3aa: CASSAQQAGSYEQYF
CDR3nt: TGTGCCAGCAGTGCGCAACAGGCGGGTTCCTACGAGCAGTACTTC

j_gene: TRBJ2-3
abundance: many
d_gene: -
v_gene: TRBV5-4
len: 14
CDR3aa: CASSQTSVTDTQYF
CDR3nt: TGTGCCAGCAGTCAGACTAGTGTCACAGATACGCAGTATTTT

j_gene: TRBJ1-6
abundance: many
d_gene: -
v_gene: TRBV6-5
len: 15
CDR3aa: CASMEESSYNSPLHF
CDR3nt: TGTGCCAGCATGGAGGAGAGCTCCTATAATTCACCCCTCCACTTT

j_gene: TRBJ2-1
abundance: few
d_gene: TRBD2
v_gene: TRBV4-3
len: 15
CDR3aa: CASSQEWGGYNEQFF
CDR3nt: TGCGCCAGCAGCCAAGAGTGGGGGGGGTACAATGAGCAGTTCTTC

j_gene: TRBJ2-1
abundance: few
d_gene: TRBD2
v_gene: TRBV19
len: 13
CDR3aa: CASRAGGGNEQFF
CDR3nt: TGTGCCAGTAGAGCCGGGGGGGGCAATGAGCAGTTCTTC

j_gene: TRBJ1-2
abundance: many
d_gene: -
v_gene: TRBV21-1
len: 19
CDR3aa: CASSKGDTTPGEDTWGYTF
CDR3nt: TGTGCCAGCAGCAAAGGGGATACTACCCCTGGGGAAGACACCTGGGGCTACACCTTC

j_gene: TRBJ2-1
abundance: few
d_gene: -
v_gene: TRBV20-1
len: 15
CDR3aa: CSARERREAYNEQFF
CDR3nt: TGCAGTGCTAGAGAAAGGCGGGAAGCCTACAATGAGCAGTTCTTC

j_gene: TRBJ2-7
abundance: many
d_gene: TRBD1
v_gene: TRBV27
len: 16
CDR3aa: CASSPGTATSSYEQYF
CDR3nt: TGTGCCAGCAGTCCGGGGACAGCCACTAGCTCCTACGAGCAGTACTTC

j_gene: TRBJ1-5
abundance: few
d_gene: -
v_gene: TRBV7-9
len: 16
CDR3aa: CASSLPLLELWQPQHF
CDR3nt: TGTGCCAGCAGCCTACCCCTCCTTGAGTTATGGCAGCCCCAGCATTTT

j_gene: TRBJ2-1
abundance: -
d_gene: -
v_gene: TRBV28
len: 14
CDR3aa: CASRWQGIYNEQFF
CDR3nt: TGTGCCAGCAGATGGCAGGGAATATACAATGAGCAGTTCTTC

j_gene: TRBJ2-7
abundance: -
d_gene: -
v_gene: TRBV27
len: 13
CDR3aa: CASSPSFGYEQYF
CDR3nt: TGTGCCAGCAGTCCGTCGTTCGGATACGAGCAGTACTTC

j_gene: TRBJ1-5
abundance: -
d_gene: -
v_gene: TRBV27
len: 14
CDR3aa: CASSLIGNNRPQHF
CDR3nt: TGTGCCAGCAGTTTAATAGGCAACAATCGGCCCCAGCATTTT

j_gene: TRBJ1-5
abundance: many
d_gene: -
v_gene: TRBV5-5
len: 14
CDR3aa: CASSLGQLNQPQHF
CDR3nt: TGTGCCAGCAGCTTGGGACAGCTCAATCAGCCCCAGCATTTT

j_gene: TRBJ1-1
abundance: many
d_gene: -
v_gene: TRBV6-1
len: 9
CDR3aa: CASSELAFF
CDR3nt: TGTGCCAGCAGTGAACTAGCTTTCTTT

j_gene: TRBJ2-3
abundance: -
d_gene: -
v_gene: TRBV4-3
len: 15
CDR3aa: CASSQGLARTGTQYF
CDR3nt: TGCGCCAGCAGCCAAGGACTAGCGAGGACAGGTACGCAGTATTTT

j_gene: TRBJ2-3
abundance: many
d_gene: -
v_gene: TRBV7-6
len: 15
CDR3aa: CASSLDHFSTDTQYF
CDR3nt: TGTGCCAGCAGCTTAGATCATTTTAGCACAGATACGCAGTATTTT

j_gene: TRBJ1-1
abundance: many
d_gene: -
v_gene: TRBV19
len: 17
CDR3aa: CASSEGQSNGQGTEAFF
CDR3nt: TGTGCCAGTAGTGAAGGACAGTCCAACGGTCAGGGCACTGAAGCTTTCTTT

j_gene: TRBJ1-1
abundance: -
d_gene: -
v_gene: TRBV28
len: 13
CDR3aa: CVSSWRGNTEALF
CDR3nt: TGTGTCAGCAGTTGGCGGGGAAACACTGAAGCTCTCTTT

j_gene: TRBJ2-1
abundance: many
d_gene: -
v_gene: TRBV15
len: 15
CDR3aa: CATSRGSDSYNEQFF
CDR3nt: TGTGCCACCAGCAGAGGTAGTGACTCCTACAATGAGCAGTTCTTC

j_gene: TRBJ1-1
abundance: few
d_gene: -
v_gene: TRBV19
len: 14
CDR3aa: CASSMAGMNTEAFF
CDR3nt: TGTGCCAGTAGTATGGCGGGAATGAACACTGAAGCTTTCTTT

j_gene: TRBJ2-3
abundance: many
d_gene: -
v_gene: TRBV5-1
len: 14
CDR3aa: CASSSSNSRDTQYF
CDR3nt: TGCGCCAGCAGCTCGTCAAATAGTCGAGATACGCAGTATTTT

j_gene: TRBJ1-1
abundance: few
d_gene: -
v_gene: TRBV19
len: 15
CDR3aa: CASSIVWGRNTEAFF
CDR3nt: TGTGCCAGTAGTATAGTTTGGGGGAGGAACACTGAAGCTTTCTTT

j_gene: TRBJ1-1
abundance: many
d_gene: -
v_gene: TRBV5-4
len: 14
CDR3aa: CASSLQTGSTEAFF
CDR3nt: TGTGCCAGCAGCTTACAAACAGGGTCCACTGAAGCTTTCTTT

j_gene: TRBJ2-7
abundance: many
d_gene: -
v_gene: TRBV6-6
len: 16
CDR3aa: CASSYKTGLLTYEQYF
CDR3nt: TGTGCCAGCAGTTACAAAACAGGGTTGCTAACCTACGAGCAGTACTTC

j_gene: TRBJ1-1
abundance: once
d_gene: -
v_gene: TRBV19
len: 13
CDR3aa: CASTRGTGTEAFF
CDR3nt: TGTGCCAGTACGAGAGGAACTGGCACTGAAGCTTTCTTT

j_gene: TRBJ2-3
abundance: many
d_gene: TRBD2
v_gene: TRBV9
len: 15
CDR3aa: CASSAGRTPPDTQYF
CDR3nt: TGTGCCAGCAGCGCCGGGAGGACGCCCCCAGATACGCAGTATTTT

j_gene: TRBJ2-3
abundance: many
d_gene: TRBD2
v_gene: TRBV7-2
len: 14
CDR3aa: CASSSGLAGDTQYF
CDR3nt: TGTGCCAGCAGCAGTGGACTAGCGGGAGATACGCAGTATTTT

j_gene: TRBJ2-7
abundance: many
d_gene: -
v_gene: TRBV27
len: 13
CDR3aa: CASSLQGGNEQYF
CDR3nt: TGTGCCAGCAGTTTACAGGGGGGGAACGAGCAGTACTTC

j_gene: TRBJ2-2
abundance: -
d_gene: TRBD2
v_gene: TRBV9
len: 18
CDR3aa: CASSVGLVGGPVTGELFF
CDR3nt: TGTGCCAGCAGCGTAGGACTAGTGGGAGGGCCGGTCACCGGGGAGCTGTTTTTT

j_gene: TRBJ2-3
abundance: many
d_gene: -
v_gene: TRBV4-1
len: 21
CDR3aa: CASSQVLTGGSPLMDTDTQYF
CDR3nt: TGCGCCAGCAGCCAAGTTCTGACAGGAGGATCACCTTTGATGGACACAGATACGCAGTATTTT

j_gene: TRBJ2-3
abundance: -
d_gene: -
v_gene: TRBV7-9
len: 17
CDR3aa: CASSPPPPPLPTPTPPF
CDR3nt: TGTGCCAGCAGCCCCCCCCCCCCCCCCCTTCCCACCCCCACCCCCCCTTTT

j_gene: TRBJ2-1
abundance: many
d_gene: TRBD2
v_gene: TRBV7-8
len: 16
CDR3aa: CASSPRWTSVYNEQFF
CDR3nt: TGTGCCAGCAGCCCGCGCTGGACTAGCGTATACAATGAGCAGTTCTTC

j_gene: TRBJ1-5
abundance: many
d_gene: -
v_gene: TRBV6-2/TRBV6-3
len: 13
CDR3aa: CASRDGGDQPQHF
CDR3nt: TGTGCCAGCAGGGACGGGGGTGATCAGCCCCAGCATTTT

j_gene: TRBJ1-2
abundance: many
d_gene: TRBD1
v_gene: TRBV20-1
len: 14
CDR3aa: CSATWTGVNYGYTF
CDR3nt: TGCAGTGCTACATGGACAGGGGTTAACTATGGCTACACCTTC

j_gene: TRBJ2-7
abundance: many
d_gene: TRBD1
v_gene: TRBV20-1
len: 17
CDR3aa: CSARDPLGQGARYEQYF
CDR3nt: TGCAGTGCTAGAGATCCCCTCGGACAGGGGGCGCGATACGAGCAGTACTTC

j_gene: TRBJ2-2
abundance: -
d_gene: TRBD2
v_gene: TRBV13
len: 16
CDR3aa: CASIKLAGGPSGELFF
CDR3nt: TGTGCCAGCATAAAACTAGCGGGAGGGCCCTCCGGGGAGCTGTTTTTT

j_gene: TRBJ2-5
abundance: few
d_gene: -
v_gene: TRBV11-2
len: 16
CDR3aa: CASSSVPRVYLETQYF
CDR3nt: TGTGCCAGCAGCTCTGTCCCCAGGGTCTACTTGGAGACCCAGTACTTC

j_gene: TRBJ2-7
abundance: -
d_gene: TRBD1
v_gene: TRBV4-3
len: 14
CDR3aa: CASSWDSSPYEQYF
CDR3nt: TGCGCCAGCAGCTGGGACAGTAGTCCCTACGAGCAGTACTTC

j_gene: TRBJ2-7
abundance: many
d_gene: -
v_gene: TRBV27
len: 16
CDR3aa: CASRTLMGPDLHEQYF
CDR3nt: TGTGCCAGCAGGACCCTGATGGGGCCAGACTTGCACGAGCAGTACTTC

j_gene: TRBJ1-1
abundance: -
d_gene: -
v_gene: TRBV5-4
len: 16
CDR3aa: CASSLLVTGRNTEAFF
CDR3nt: TGTGCCAGCAGCTTGTTGGTGACAGGAAGGAACACTGAAGCTTTCTTT

j_gene: TRBJ1-1
abundance: -
d_gene: -
v_gene: TRBV13
len: 14
CDR3aa: CATATGLGNTGAFF
CDR3nt: TGTGCCACCGCTACGGGCCTAGGGAACACTGGAGCTTTCTTT

j_gene: TRBJ2-5
abundance: many
d_gene: TRBD1
v_gene: TRBV10-3
len: 15
CDR3aa: CAISEDRGPEETQYF
CDR3nt: TGTGCCATCAGTGAAGACAGGGGGCCCGAAGAGACCCAGTACTTC

j_gene: TRBJ1-1
abundance: many
d_gene: -
v_gene: TRBV24-1
len: 11
CDR3aa: CASMGANEAFF
CDR3nt: TGTGCCTCCATGGGGGCGAATGAAGCTTTCTTT